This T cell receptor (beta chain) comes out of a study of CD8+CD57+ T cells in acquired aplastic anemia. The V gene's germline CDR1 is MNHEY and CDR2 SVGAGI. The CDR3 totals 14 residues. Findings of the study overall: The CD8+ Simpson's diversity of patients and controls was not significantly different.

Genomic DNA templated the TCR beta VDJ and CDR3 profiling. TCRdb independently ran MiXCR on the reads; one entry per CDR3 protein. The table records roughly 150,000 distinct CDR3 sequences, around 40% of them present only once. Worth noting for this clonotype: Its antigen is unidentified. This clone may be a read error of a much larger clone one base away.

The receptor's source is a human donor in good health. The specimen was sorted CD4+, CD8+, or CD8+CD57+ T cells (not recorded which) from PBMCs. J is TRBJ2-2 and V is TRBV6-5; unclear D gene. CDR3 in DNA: TGTGCCAGCAGTTACAAGGGAAACATCGGGGAGCTGTTTTTT. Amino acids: CASSYKGNIGELFF.